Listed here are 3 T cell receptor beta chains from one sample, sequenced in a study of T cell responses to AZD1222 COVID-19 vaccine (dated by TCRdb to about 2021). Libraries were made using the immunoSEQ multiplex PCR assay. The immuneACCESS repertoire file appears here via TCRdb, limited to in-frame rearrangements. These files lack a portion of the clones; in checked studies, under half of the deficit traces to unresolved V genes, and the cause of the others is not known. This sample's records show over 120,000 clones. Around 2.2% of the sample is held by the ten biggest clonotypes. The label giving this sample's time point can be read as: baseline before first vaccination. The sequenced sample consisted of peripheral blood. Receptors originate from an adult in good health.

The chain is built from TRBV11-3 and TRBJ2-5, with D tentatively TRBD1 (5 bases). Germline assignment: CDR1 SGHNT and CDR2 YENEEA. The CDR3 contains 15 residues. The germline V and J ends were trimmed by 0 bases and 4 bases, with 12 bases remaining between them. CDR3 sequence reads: CASSLDVQGGETQYF. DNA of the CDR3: TGTGCCAGCAGCTTAGATGTTCAGGGCGGAGAGACCCAGTACTTC.

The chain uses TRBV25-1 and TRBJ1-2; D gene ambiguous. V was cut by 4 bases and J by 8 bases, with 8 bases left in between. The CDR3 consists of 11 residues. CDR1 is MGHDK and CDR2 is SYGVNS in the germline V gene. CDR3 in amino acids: CASSGSNGYTF. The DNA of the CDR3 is TGTGCCAGCAGTGGTTCCAACGGCTACACCTTC.

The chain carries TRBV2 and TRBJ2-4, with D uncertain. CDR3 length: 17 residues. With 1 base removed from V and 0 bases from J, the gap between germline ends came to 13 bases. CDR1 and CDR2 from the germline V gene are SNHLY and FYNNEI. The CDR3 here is CASSEVGRVVAKNIQYF. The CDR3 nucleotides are TGTGCCAGCAGTGAAGTGGGTAGAGTCGTAGCCAAAAACATTCAGTACTTC.